A selection of T cell receptor beta chains follows, all from one sample in a study of breast tumors, draining lymph nodes, adjacent tissues. MiXCR, run by TCRdb on the multiplex PCR reads, gives a single entry per CDR3 protein. Here the sample spans 290,000 or so distinct CDR3 sequences, under 35% being singletons. The sample taken for sequencing was axillary lymph node tissue. These receptors originate from a female donor with breast cancer. Some clones in this sample may be carry-over from other donors' samples. Each CDR3 is given with its conserved first and last residue. The order of the fields is V gene, D gene, J gene, clone size, CDR3 DNA, CDR3 protein. The D gene is left open where the match is weak. Clone size, where shown, is once, few, many, or a class for clones that have expanded.

v_call: TRBV7-3
d_call: .
j_call: TRBJ2-5
clone_size: .
cdr3_nt: TGTGCCAGCCGGACAGACGGGGGCGGGGAGACCCAGTACTTC
cdr3_aa: CASRTDGGGETQYF

v_call: TRBV7-2
d_call: TRBD1
j_call: TRBJ1-6
clone_size: .
cdr3_nt: TGTGCCAGCAGCTCCAGGGGGGCGGCAACTAATTCACCCCTCCACTTT
cdr3_aa: CASSSRGAATNSPLHF

v_call: TRBV5-1
d_call: .
j_call: TRBJ2-3
clone_size: many
cdr3_nt: TGCGCCAGCACCTTAGAGCTAGCGCAAACAGATACGCAGTATTTT
cdr3_aa: CASTLELAQTDTQYF

v_call: TRBV9
d_call: TRBD2
j_call: TRBJ2-7
clone_size: once
cdr3_nt: TGTGCTAGTAGCGGGAGGTCCCTCGACGAGCAGTACTTC
cdr3_aa: CASSGRSLDEQYF

v_call: TRBV6-5
d_call: TRBD1
j_call: TRBJ2-5
clone_size: few
cdr3_nt: TGTGCCAGCAGTCCGCGACAGGGGGGGTACCAAGAGACCCAGTACTTC
cdr3_aa: CASSPRQGGYQETQYF

v_call: TRBV20-1
d_call: TRBD1
j_call: TRBJ2-7
clone_size: many
cdr3_nt: TGCAGTGCTAGGGAAGGACAGGGGAACTACGAGCAGTACTTC
cdr3_aa: CSAREGQGNYEQYF

v_call: TRBV24-1
d_call: .
j_call: TRBJ2-1
clone_size: .
cdr3_nt: TGTGCCACGCAACAGGGATTTAGTGGCTACAATGAGCAGTTCTTC
cdr3_aa: CATQQGFSGYNEQFF

v_call: TRBV5-5
d_call: .
j_call: TRBJ2-1
clone_size: .
cdr3_nt: TGTGCCAGCAGCTTACTATCGGGCCCTGAGCAGTTCTTC
cdr3_aa: CASSLLSGPEQFF

v_call: TRBV9
d_call: .
j_call: TRBJ1-1
clone_size: few
cdr3_nt: TGTGCCAGCAGCGTAGCTCCGGGTAGTCTCAACACTGAAGCTTTCTTT
cdr3_aa: CASSVAPGSLNTEAFF

v_call: TRBV7-2
d_call: .
j_call: TRBJ2-3
clone_size: once
cdr3_nt: TGTGCCAGCAGCTTAGGGGGTGCGGATGGCGAGCAGTATTTT
cdr3_aa: CASSLGGADGEQYF

v_call: TRBV2
d_call: .
j_call: TRBJ1-6
clone_size: .
cdr3_nt: TGTGCCAGCAGTGAAGGCAGCGGGGGGCTGGTTTTCCCCCTCCACTTT
cdr3_aa: CASSEGSGGLVFPLHF

v_call: TRBV6-5
d_call: .
j_call: TRBJ1-2
clone_size: many
cdr3_nt: TGTGCCAGCAGTTACTCCCAGTCTAACTATGGCTACACCTTC
cdr3_aa: CASSYSQSNYGYTF

v_call: TRBV2
d_call: .
j_call: TRBJ2-1
clone_size: .
cdr3_nt: TGTGCCAGCAGTGACGTCAGGATAAGCTCCTACAATGAGCAGTTCTTC
cdr3_aa: CASSDVRISSYNEQFF

v_call: TRBV20-1
d_call: TRBD2
j_call: TRBJ2-1
clone_size: many
cdr3_nt: TGCAGTGCTAGAGACGAGCGGGAGGGGATGTATGAGCAGTTCTTC
cdr3_aa: CSARDEREGMYEQFF

v_call: TRBV12-3/TRBV12-4
d_call: .
j_call: TRBJ1-1
clone_size: .
cdr3_nt: TGTGCCAGCAGTCAGGTCCTCCCGGACACTGAAGCTTTCTTT
cdr3_aa: CASSQVLPDTEAFF

v_call: TRBV15
d_call: .
j_call: TRBJ2-2
clone_size: .
cdr3_nt: TGTGCCACCAGCAGCGTAGGGCAACGGAACACCGGGGAGCTGTTTTTT
cdr3_aa: CATSSVGQRNTGELFF